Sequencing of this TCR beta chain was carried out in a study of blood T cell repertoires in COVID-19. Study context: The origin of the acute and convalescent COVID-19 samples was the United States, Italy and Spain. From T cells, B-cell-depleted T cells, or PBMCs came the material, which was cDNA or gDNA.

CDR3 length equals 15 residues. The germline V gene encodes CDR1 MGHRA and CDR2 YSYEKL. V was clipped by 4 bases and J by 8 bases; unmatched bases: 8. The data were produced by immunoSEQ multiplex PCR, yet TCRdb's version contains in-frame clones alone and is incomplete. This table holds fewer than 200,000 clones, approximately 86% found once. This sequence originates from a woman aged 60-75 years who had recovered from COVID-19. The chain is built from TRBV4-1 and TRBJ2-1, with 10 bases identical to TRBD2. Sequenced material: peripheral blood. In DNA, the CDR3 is TGCGCCAGCAGCCTTCCTAGCGGGGGCACACATGAGCAGTTCTTC. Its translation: CASSLPSGGTHEQFF.